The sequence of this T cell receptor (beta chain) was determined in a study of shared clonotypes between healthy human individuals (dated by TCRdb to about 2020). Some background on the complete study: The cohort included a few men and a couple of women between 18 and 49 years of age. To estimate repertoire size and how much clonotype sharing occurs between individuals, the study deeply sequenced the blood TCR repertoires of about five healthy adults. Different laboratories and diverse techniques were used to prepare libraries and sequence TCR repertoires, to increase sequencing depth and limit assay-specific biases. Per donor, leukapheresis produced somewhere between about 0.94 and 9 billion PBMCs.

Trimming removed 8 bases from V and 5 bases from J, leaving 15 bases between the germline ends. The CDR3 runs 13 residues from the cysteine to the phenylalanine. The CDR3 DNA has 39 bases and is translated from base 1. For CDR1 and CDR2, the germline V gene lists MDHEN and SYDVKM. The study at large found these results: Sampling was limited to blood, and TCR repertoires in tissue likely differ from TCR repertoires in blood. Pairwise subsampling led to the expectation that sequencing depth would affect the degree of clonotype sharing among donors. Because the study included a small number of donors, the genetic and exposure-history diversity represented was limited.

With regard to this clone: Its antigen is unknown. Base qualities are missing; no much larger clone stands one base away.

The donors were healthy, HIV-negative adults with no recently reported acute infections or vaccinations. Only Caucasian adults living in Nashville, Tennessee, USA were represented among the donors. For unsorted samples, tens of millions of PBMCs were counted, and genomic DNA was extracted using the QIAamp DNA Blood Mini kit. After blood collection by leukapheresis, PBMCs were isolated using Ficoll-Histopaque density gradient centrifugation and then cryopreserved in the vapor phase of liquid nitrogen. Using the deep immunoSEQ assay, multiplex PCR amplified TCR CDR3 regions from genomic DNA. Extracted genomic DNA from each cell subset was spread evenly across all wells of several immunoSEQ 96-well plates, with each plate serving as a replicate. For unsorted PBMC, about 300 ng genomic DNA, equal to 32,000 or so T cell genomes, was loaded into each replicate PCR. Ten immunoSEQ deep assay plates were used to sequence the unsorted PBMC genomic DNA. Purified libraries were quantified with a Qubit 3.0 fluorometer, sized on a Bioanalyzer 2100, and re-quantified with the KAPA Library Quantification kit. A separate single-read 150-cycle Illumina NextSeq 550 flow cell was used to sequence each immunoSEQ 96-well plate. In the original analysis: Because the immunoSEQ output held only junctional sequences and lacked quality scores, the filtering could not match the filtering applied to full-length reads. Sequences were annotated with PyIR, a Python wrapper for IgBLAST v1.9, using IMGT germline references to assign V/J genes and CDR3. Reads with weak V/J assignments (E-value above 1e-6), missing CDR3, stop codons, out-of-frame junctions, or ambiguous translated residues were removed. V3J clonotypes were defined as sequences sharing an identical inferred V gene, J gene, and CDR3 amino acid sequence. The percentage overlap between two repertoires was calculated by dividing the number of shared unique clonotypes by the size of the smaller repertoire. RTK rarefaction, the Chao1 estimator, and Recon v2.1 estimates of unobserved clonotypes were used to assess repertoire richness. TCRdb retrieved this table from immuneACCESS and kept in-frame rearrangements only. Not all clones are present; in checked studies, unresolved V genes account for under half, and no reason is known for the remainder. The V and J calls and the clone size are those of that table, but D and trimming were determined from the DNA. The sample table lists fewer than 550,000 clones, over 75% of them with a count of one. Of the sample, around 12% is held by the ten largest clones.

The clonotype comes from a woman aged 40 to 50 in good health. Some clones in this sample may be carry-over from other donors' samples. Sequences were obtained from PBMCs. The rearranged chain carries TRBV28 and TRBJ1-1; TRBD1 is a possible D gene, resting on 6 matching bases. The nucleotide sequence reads TGTGCCAGCGCCTGGGGGCAATTTACTGAAGCTTTCTTT. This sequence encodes CASAWGQFTEAFF. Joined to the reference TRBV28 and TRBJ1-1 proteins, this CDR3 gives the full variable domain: DVKVTQSSRYLVKRTGEKVFLECVQDMDHENMFWYRQDPGLGLRLIYFSYDVKMKEKGDIPEGYSVSREKKERFSLILESASTNQTSMYLCASAWGQFTEAFFGQGTRLTVV.